This TCR beta chain is from a study of blood T cell repertoires in COVID-19. Study in general: Some COVID-19 samples were acute and others convalescent; all came from the United States, Italy and Spain.

Original data processing: Reference gene primer amplification in the assay estimated nucleated cell counts. Produced via immunoSEQ multiplex PCR; TCRdb's table is partial and in-frame only. The D gene and trimming were derived from the DNA, and the V and J assignments and clone size from that table. The sample includes 200,000 to 250,000 clones, about 76% of them seen just once. This study enrolled people aged 18 to 89 from approximately 25 US geographic areas. Germline CDR1 LGHDT, CDR2 YNNKEL (reference sequence). This CDR3 comprises 13 residues. V was pared by 7 bases and J by 4 bases, with 3 bases of the junction left unmatched.

The TCR originated in a woman aged 45-65 years with acute COVID-19. Sequencing was carried out using PBMCs or T cells enriched from blood (not recorded which). The genes are TRBV3-1 (or the pseudogene TRBV3-2) and TRBJ1-4; 7 bases line up with TRBD1. The CDR3 DNA is TGTGCCAGCACCAGGGGGTTTAATGAAAAACTGTTTTTT. Amino acid sequence: CASTRGFNEKLFF.